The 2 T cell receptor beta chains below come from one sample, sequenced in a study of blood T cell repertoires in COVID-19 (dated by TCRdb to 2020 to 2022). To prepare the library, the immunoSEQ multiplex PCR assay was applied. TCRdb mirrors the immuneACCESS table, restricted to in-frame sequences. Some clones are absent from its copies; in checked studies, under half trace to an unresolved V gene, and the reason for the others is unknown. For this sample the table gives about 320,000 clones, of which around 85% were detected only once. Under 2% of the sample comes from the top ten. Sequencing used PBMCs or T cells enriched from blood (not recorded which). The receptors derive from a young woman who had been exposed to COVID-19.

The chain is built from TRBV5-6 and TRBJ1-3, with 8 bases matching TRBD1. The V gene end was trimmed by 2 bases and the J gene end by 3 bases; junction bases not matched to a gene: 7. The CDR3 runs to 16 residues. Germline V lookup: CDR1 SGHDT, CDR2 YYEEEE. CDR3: CASSFGQGSRGNTIYF. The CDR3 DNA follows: TGTGCCAGCAGCTTTGGACAGGGTTCGCGTGGAAACACCATATATTTT.

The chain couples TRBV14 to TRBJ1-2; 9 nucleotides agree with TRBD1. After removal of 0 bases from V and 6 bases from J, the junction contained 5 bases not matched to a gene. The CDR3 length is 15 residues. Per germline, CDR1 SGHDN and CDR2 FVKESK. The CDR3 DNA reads TGTGCCAGCAGCCAAGATGGGGACAGGGAAAATGGCTACACCTTC. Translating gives CASSQDGDRENGYTF. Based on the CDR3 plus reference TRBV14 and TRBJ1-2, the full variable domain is EAGVTQFPSHSVIEKGQTVTLRCDPISGHDNLYWYRRVMGKEIKFLLHFVKESKQDESGMPNNRFLAERTGGTYSTLKVQPAELEDSGVYFCASSQDGDRENGYTFGSGTRLTVV.